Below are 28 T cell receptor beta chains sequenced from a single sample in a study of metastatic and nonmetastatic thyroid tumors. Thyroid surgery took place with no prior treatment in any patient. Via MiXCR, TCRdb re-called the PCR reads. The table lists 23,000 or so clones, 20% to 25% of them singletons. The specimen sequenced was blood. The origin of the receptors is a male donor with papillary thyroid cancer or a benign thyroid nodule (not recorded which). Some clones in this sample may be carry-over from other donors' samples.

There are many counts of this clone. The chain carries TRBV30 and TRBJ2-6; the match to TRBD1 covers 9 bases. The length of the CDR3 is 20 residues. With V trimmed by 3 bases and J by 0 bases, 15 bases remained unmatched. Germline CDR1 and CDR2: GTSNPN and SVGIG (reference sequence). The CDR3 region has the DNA TGTGCCTGGAGACCCACGGGGGGTAAGACAGGGGGCTCTGGGGCCAACGTCCTGACTTTC. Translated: CAWRPTGGKTGGSGANVLTF.

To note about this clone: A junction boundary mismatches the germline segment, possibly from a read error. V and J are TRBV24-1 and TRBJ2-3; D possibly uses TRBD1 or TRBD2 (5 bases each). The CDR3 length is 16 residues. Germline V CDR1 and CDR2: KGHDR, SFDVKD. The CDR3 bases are TGTGCCACCGGTGATCCACTGCCGGGACGGTCTAATACGCAGTATTTT. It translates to CATGDPLPGRSNTQYF.

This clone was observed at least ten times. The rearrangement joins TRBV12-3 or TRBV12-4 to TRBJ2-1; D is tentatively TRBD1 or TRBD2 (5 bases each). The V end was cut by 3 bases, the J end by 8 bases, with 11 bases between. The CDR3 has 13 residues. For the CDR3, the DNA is TGTGCCAGCAGTTTGTGGGGGATGGATGAGCAGTTCTTC. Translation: CASSLWGMDEQFF.

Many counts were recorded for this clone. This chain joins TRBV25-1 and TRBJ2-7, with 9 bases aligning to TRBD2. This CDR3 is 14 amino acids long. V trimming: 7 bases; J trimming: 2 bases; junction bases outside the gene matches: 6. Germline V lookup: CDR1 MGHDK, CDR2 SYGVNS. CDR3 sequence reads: CASTQGLAPYEQYF. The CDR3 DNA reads TGTGCCAGCACTCAGGGACTAGCCCCCTACGAGCAGTACTTC.

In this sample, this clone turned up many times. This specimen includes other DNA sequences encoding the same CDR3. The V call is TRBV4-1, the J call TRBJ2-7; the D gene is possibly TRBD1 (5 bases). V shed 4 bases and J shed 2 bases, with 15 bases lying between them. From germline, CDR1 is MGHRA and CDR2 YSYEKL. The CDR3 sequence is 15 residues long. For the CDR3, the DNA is TGCGCCAGCAGCCCGGAACAGGTTTTTACCTACGAGCAGTACTTC. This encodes CASSPEQVFTYEQYF.

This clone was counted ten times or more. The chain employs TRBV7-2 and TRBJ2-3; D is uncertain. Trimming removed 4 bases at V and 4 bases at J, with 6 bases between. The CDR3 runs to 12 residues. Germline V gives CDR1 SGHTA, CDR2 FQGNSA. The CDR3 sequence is CASSSPSDTQYF. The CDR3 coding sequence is TGTGCCAGCAGCTCTCCGTCAGATACGCAGTATTTT.

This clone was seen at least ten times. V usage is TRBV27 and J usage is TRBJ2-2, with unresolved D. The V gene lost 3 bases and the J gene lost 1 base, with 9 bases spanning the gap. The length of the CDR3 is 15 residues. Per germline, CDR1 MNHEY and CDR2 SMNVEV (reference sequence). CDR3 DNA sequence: TGTGCCAGCAGTTTCACGGCCGGGAACACCGGGGAGCTGTTTTTT. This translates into CASSFTAGNTGELFF.

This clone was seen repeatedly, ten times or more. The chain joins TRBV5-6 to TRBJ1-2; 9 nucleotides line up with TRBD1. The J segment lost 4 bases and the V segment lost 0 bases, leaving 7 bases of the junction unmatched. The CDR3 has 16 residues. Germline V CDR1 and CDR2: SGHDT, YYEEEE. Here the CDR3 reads CASSLGGQGFAYGYTF. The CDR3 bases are TGTGCCAGCAGCTTGGGCGGACAGGGGTTCGCCTATGGCTACACCTTC.

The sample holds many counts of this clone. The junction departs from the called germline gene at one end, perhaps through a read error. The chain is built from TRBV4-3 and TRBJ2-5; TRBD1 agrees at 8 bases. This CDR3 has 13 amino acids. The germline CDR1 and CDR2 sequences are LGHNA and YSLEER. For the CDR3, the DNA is TGCGCCAGCAGCGAAGACAGGGGTCAGACCCAGTACTTC. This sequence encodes CASSEDRGQTQYF.

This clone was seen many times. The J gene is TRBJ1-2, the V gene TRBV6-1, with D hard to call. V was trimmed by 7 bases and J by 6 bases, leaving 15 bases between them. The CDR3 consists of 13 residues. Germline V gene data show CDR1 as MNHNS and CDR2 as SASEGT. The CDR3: CASKVVVGHGYTF. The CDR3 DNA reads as TGTGCCAGCAAAGTCGTAGTGGGCCATGGCTACACCTTC.

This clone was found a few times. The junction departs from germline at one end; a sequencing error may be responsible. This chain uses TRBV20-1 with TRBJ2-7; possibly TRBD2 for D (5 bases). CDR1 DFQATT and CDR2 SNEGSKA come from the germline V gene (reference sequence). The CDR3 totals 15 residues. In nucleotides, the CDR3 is TGCATTGCTACGAGAGCCTGGACTGTCTCCTACGAGCAGTACTTC. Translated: CIATRAWTVSYEQYF.

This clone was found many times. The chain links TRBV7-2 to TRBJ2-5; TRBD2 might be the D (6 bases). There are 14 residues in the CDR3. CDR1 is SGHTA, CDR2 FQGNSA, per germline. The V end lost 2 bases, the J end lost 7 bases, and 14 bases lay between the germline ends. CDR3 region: CASSLHGSGATQYF. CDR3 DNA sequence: TGTGCCAGCAGCTTACACGGGAGTGGGGCGACCCAGTACTTC.

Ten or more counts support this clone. This CDR3 is CASRGLNTEAFF. CDR3 DNA sequence: TGCGCCAGCAGGGGCCTGAACACTGAAGCTTTCTTT. The chain joins TRBV10-2 to TRBJ1-1; D is uncertain. This CDR3 is 12 amino acids long. The germline gives CDR1 WSHSY, CDR2 SAAADI. Trimming took 6 bases from V and 0 from J, leaving 5 bases between them.

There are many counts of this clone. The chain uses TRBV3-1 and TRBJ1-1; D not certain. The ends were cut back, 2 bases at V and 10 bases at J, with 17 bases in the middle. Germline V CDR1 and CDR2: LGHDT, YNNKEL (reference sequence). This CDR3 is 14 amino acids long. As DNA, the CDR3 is TGTGCCAGCAGCCAATTCCTCGGTCCTTACGGAGCTTTCTTT. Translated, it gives CASSQFLGPYGAFF.

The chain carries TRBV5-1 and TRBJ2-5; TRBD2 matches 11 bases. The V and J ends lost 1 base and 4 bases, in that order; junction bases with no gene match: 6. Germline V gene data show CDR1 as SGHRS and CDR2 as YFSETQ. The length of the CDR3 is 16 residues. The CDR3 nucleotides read TGCGCCAGCAGCTTGATTAGCGGGGGGGCAGCAGAGACCCAGTACTTC. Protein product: CASSLISGGAAETQYF.

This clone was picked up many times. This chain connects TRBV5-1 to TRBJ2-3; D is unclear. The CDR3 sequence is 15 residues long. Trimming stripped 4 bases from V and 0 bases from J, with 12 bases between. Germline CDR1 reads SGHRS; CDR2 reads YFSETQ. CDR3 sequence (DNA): TGCGCCAGCAGCACCGGGCAAGCAAGCACAGATACGCAGTATTTT. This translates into CASSTGQASTDTQYF.

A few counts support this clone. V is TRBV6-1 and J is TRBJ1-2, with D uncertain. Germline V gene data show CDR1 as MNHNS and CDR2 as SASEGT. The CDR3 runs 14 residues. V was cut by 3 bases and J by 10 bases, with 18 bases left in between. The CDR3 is CASSDPDRSQVYTF. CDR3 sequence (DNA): TGTGCCAGCAGTGACCCCGACCGGTCGCAGGTCTACACCTTC.

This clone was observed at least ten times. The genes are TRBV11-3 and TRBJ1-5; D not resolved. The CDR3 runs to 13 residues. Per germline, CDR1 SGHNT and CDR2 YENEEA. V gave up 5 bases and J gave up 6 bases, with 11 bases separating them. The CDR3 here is CASSLFNGQPQHF. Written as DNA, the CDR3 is TGTGCCAGCAGCCTATTCAACGGTCAGCCCCAGCATTTT. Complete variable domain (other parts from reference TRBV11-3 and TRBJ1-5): EAGVVQSPRYKIIEKKQPVAFWCNPISGHNTLYWYLQNLGQGPELLIRYENEEAVDDSQLPKDRFSAERLKGVDSTLKIQPAELGDSAVYLCASSLFNGQPQHFGDGTRLSIL.

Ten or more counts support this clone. CDR3 sequence (DNA): TGTGCCATCTCCGGTCCCCCCCGAGGGCTGACTAGCACAGATACGCAGTATTTT. Its translation is CAISGPPRGLTSTDTQYF. The V gene is TRBV10-3, the J gene TRBJ2-3; perhaps TRBD2 as D (5 bases). Between the trimmed V and J ends, which lost 8 bases and 0 bases, there was a span of 24 bases. The CDR3 is 18 residues long. CDR1 and CDR2 from the germline V gene are ENHRY and SYGVKD.

The CDR3 nucleotides read TGTGCCAGCAGCTTAGTCGGAAGGGCGTTAAACACCGGGGAGCTGTTTTTT. Its translation: CASSLVGRALNTGELFF. The chain uses TRBV7-6 and TRBJ2-2; D not resolved. V lost 1 base to trimming and J lost 2 bases, with 14 bases between them. This CDR3 contains 17 residues. The germline V gene encodes CDR1 SGHVS and CDR2 FNYEAQ. Full variable domain (rest looked up from reference TRBV7-6 and TRBJ2-2): GAGVSQSPRYKVTKRGQDVALRCDPISGHVSLYWYRQALGQGPEFLTYFNYEAQQDKSGLPNDRFSAERPEGSISTLTIQRTEQRDSAMYRCASSLVGRALNTGELFFGEGSRLTVL.

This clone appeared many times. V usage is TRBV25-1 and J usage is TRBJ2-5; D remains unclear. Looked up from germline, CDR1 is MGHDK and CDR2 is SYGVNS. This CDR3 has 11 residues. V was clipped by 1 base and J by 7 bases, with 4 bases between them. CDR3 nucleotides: TGTGCCAGCAGTGAATCTGGGACCCAGTACTTC. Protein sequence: CASSESGTQYF.

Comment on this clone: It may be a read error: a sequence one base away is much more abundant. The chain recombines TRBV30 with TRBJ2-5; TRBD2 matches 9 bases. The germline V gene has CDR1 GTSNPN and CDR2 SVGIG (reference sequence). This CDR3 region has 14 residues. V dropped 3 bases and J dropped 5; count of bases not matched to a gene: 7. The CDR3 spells CAWRKAGGTETQYF. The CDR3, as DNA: TGTGCCTGGAGGAAGGCGGGGGGGACGGAGACCCAGTACTTC.

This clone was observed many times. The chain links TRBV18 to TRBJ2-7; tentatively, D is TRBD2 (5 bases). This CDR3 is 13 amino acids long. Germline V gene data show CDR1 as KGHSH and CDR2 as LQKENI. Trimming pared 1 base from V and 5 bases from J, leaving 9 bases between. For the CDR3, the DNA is TGTGCCAGCTCACCACAGGGAGAAGACGAGCAGTACTTC. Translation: CASSPQGEDEQYF.

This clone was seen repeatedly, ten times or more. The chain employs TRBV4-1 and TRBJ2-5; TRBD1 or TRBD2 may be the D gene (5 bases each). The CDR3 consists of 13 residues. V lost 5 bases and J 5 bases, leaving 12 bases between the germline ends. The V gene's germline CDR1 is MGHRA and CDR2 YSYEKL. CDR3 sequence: CASSKGPLETQYF. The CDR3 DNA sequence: TGCGCCAGCAGCAAGGGACCGCTGGAGACCCAGTACTTC.

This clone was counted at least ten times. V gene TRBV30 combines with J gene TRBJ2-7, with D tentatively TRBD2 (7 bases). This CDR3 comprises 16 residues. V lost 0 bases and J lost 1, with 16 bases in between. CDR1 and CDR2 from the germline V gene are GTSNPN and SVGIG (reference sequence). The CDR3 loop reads CAWSVQGSGWSYEQYF. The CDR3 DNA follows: TGTGCCTGGAGTGTACAGGGTAGCGGGTGGTCCTACGAGCAGTACTTC.

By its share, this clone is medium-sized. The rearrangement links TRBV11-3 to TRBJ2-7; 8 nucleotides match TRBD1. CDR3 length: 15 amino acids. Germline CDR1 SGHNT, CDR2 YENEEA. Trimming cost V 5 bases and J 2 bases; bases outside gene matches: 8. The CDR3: CASSHRQGTPYEQYF. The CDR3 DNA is TGTGCCAGCAGCCACCGACAGGGGACCCCCTACGAGCAGTACTTC.

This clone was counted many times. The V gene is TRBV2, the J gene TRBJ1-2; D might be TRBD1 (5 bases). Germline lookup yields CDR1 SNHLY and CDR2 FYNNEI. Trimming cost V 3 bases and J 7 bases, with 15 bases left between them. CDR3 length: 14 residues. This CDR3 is CASSDRGIFGGYTF. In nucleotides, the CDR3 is TGTGCCAGCAGTGATCGGGGGATTTTCGGTGGCTACACCTTC.

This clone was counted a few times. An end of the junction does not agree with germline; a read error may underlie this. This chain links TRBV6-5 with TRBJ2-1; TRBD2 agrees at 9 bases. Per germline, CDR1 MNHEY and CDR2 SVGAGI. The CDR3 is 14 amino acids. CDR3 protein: CASSSQRGANEHFF. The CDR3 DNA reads TGTGCCAGCAGTTCCCAGCGGGGGGCCAATGAGCATTTCTTC.